The source of this T cell receptor beta chain is a study of T cell responses to AZD1222 COVID-19 vaccine. Germline V gene lookup returns CDR1 MNHEY and CDR2 SVGEGT. The CDR3 runs 15 residues. V gave up 6 bases and J gave up 5 bases; unmatched junction bases: 7. Data came from immunoSEQ multiplex PCR; TCRdb stores just in-frame clones and leaves some out. The table shows 95,000 to 150,000 clones, with about nine tenths occurring only once. A note on this clone: Its specificity is unknown.

Notes on the study in general: Nearly half of spike-specific TCRs reportedly go after variant regions that carry no mutations.

The V gene is TRBV6-2 or TRBV6-3, the J gene TRBJ1-5, with 10 bases identical to TRBD1. The origin of this receptor is an adult in good health. Specimen: peripheral blood, collected on day 0 of MenACWY control vaccination. The CDR3 nucleotides read TGTGCCAGCAGCCCCGGGACAGGGGACTATCAGCCCCAGCATTTT. It codes for CASSPGTGDYQPQHF.